A single sample is the source of the 23 T cell receptor beta chains below, sequenced in a study of identical twins. TCRdb re-called the 5' RACE reads through MiXCR, storing one row per CDR3 protein. The sample carries around 490,000 distinct CDR3 sequences, roughly 13% recorded once. Separately, the same data were catalogued under a study of yellow fever vaccine responses in identical twins.

What was sequenced was CD4+ T cells sorted from blood. The receptors come from a woman aged 18-35 years in good health.

This clonotype was observed a few times. The V call is TRBV12-3 or TRBV12-4, the J call TRBJ1-6; TRBD1 matches 9 bases. The CDR3 totals 16 residues. V shed 5 bases and J 7 bases; nucleotides not matched to a gene: 9. The CDR3 spells CASSAQGASWNSPLHF. In DNA form, the CDR3 reads TGTGCCAGCAGTGCACAGGGGGCAAGTTGGAATTCACCCCTCCACTTT.

This clonotype has at least ten counts. The chain joins TRBV24-1 to TRBJ2-6; maybe TRBD1 (5 bases). Germline assignment: CDR1 KGHDR and CDR2 SFDVKD. This CDR3 has 15 amino acids. V shed 4 bases and J shed 3 bases, with 9 bases lying between them. As DNA, the CDR3 is TGTGCCACCAGTGACCCAGGGTTTGGGGCCAACGTCCTGACTTTC. Its translation is CATSDPGFGANVLTF.

V gene TRBV7-2 combines with J gene TRBJ2-1; D remains unclear. The CDR3 covers 17 residues. Germline values: CDR1 SGHTA, CDR2 FQGNSA. Trimming removed 4 bases at V and 0 bases at J, with 16 bases between. This CDR3 reads CASSSRSDFNSYNEQFF. Written as DNA, the CDR3 is TGTGCCAGCAGCTCAAGGTCCGACTTCAACTCCTACAATGAGCAGTTCTTC.

This clonotype was seen a handful of times. The chain carries TRBV29-1 and TRBJ1-2; 7 bases are shared with TRBD1. The CDR3 is 15 residues long. Unmatched junction bases numbered 12, after V lost 6 bases and J lost 2 bases. The germline gives CDR1 SQVTM, CDR2 ANQGSEA. CDR3 loop: CSVPERTTGNYGYTF. In DNA form, the CDR3 reads TGCAGCGTCCCCGAAAGGACGACAGGGAACTATGGCTACACCTTC. The full variable domain, with the rest looked up from reference TRBV29-1 and TRBJ1-2, is SAVISQKPSRDICQRGTSLTIQCQVDSQVTMMFWYRQQPGQSLTLIATANQGSEATYESGFVIDKFPISRPNLTFSTLTVSNMSPEDSSIYLCSVPERTTGNYGYTFGSGTRLTVV.

The CDR3 loop reads CASNPGQNTDTQYF. CDR3 bases: TGTGCCAGCAACCCGGGACAAAACACAGATACGCAGTATTTT. The chain employs TRBV28 and TRBJ2-3; D possibly corresponds to TRBD1 (6 bases). V lost 7 bases to trimming and J lost 2 bases, with 13 bases between them. The CDR3 loop spans 14 amino acids. Germline CDR1 and CDR2: MDHEN and SYDVKM.

This clonotype was seen a few times. The V call is TRBV10-3, the J call TRBJ2-2; 12 bases are shared with TRBD2. Looked up from germline, CDR1 is ENHRY and CDR2 is SYGVKD. The CDR3 length is 16 residues. V lost 5 bases to trimming and J lost 4 bases; unmatched junction nucleotides: 5. CDR3 DNA: TGTGCCATCAGTTACCCGACTAGCGGGGGCACCGGGGAGCTGTTTTTT. Protein product: CAISYPTSGGTGELFF.

The chain links TRBV20-1 to TRBJ2-7; 11 bases are shared with TRBD1. V shed 8 bases, J shed 6 bases, and the junction held 6 bases outside the gene matches. The CDR3 runs 12 residues. The germline CDR1 and CDR2 sequences are DFQATT and SNEGSKA (reference sequence). The CDR3 coding sequence is TGCAGTACGGGACAGGGGGTGGGCGAGCAGTACTTC. Translation: CSTGQGVGEQYF.

This clonotype has ten or more counts. The chain has TRBV18 and TRBJ2-1; D possibly corresponds to TRBD1 (5 bases). The ends were cut back, 8 bases at V and 4 bases at J, with 12 bases in the middle. In germline, CDR1 is KGHSH, CDR2 LQKENI. The CDR3 is 13 residues long. The CDR3 is CASSPQGYNEQFF. DNA of the CDR3: TGTGCCAGCAGTCCCCAGGGTTACAATGAGCAGTTCTTC. The complete variable domain, with remaining parts taken from reference TRBV18 and TRBJ2-1, reads NAGVMQNPRHLVRRRGQEARLRCSPMKGHSHVYWYRQLPEEGLKFMVYLQKENIIDESGMPKERFSAEFPKEGPSILRIQQVVRGDSAAYFCASSPQGYNEQFFGPGTRLTVL.

The chain joins TRBV6-1 to TRBJ2-1, with a weak D call TRBD1 (6 bases). This CDR3 spans 14 amino acids. Germline CDR1 MNHNS, CDR2 SASEGT. Trimming left V 3 bases short and J 8 bases short, with 14 bases between. The chain's CDR3 is CASSDPRGSHEQFF. Here the CDR3 DNA reads TGTGCCAGCAGTGACCCCAGGGGTTCCCATGAGCAGTTCTTC.

V usage is TRBV29-1 and J usage is TRBJ2-1; either TRBD1 or TRBD2 may fit D (5 bases each). The germline V gene encodes CDR1 SQVTM and CDR2 ANQGSEA. The V end lost 7 bases, the J end lost 11 bases, and 12 bases lay between the germline ends. The CDR3 sequence is 10 residues long. In nucleotides, the CDR3 is TGCAGCGGGGGCGAGGGGAAGCAGTTCTTC. This codes for CSGGEGKQFF.

In this sample, this clonotype turned up a few times. The V gene is TRBV9, the J gene TRBJ2-1; 12 nucleotides align to TRBD1. Looked up from germline, CDR1 is SGDLS and CDR2 is YYNGEE. The CDR3 runs to 14 residues. V lost 7 bases and J lost 10; bases outside the gene matches: 9. CDR3 in DNA: TGTGCCAGCTCAAAGGGACAGGGGGCGCGGGAGCAGTTCTTC. Protein: CASSKGQGAREQFF.

Comment on this clonotype: The germline gene is not matched at one end of the junction; a read error may be the cause. The V gene is TRBV29-1, the J gene TRBJ2-7; 13 nucleotides agree with TRBD2. The germline CDR1 and CDR2 sequences are SQVTM and ANQGSEA. This CDR3 has 13 residues. The CDR3 nucleotides are TGCAGCGCCTCGGGACTAGCGGGATACGAGCGGTACTTC. Amino acids: CSASGLAGYERYF.

The chain links TRBV7-2 to TRBJ1-5; tentatively, D is TRBD1 (5 bases). The CDR3 runs 15 residues. Trimming shortened V by 1 base and J by 1 base, and 8 bases separated the two germline ends. The germline V gene has CDR1 SGHTA and CDR2 FQGNSA. CDR3 amino acids: CASSLGRGSNQPQHF. The CDR3 region has the DNA TGTGCCAGCAGCTTAGGTCGGGGGAGCAATCAGCCCCAGCATTTT.

This clonotype has a handful of counts. The V gene is TRBV11-2, the J gene TRBJ2-3; 7 bases align to TRBD1. CDR1 SGHAT and CDR2 FQNNGV come from the germline V gene. J gave up 0 bases and V 3 bases, and 3 bases lay outside the gene matches. There are 15 residues in the CDR3. CDR3 amino acids: CASSFRGPSTDTQYF. CDR3 in DNA: TGTGCCAGCAGCTTTAGGGGGCCAAGCACAGATACGCAGTATTTT.

The chain uses TRBV4-2 and TRBJ2-2, with 10 bases aligning to TRBD1. The CDR3 extends over 16 amino acids. Per the germline V gene, CDR1 is LGHNA and CDR2 is YNFKEQ. V shed 0 bases, J shed 7 bases, and the junction held 5 bases outside the gene matches. CDR3 bases: TGTGCCAGCAGCCAAGAGACAGGGGGCATGGGCGGGGAGCTGTTTTTT. Its translation: CASSQETGGMGGELFF.

This clonotype showed up many times. V and J are TRBV4-3 and TRBJ2-3; perhaps D is TRBD1 or TRBD2 (7 bases each). The CDR3 covers 15 residues. The V gene lost 0 bases and the J gene lost 4 bases, with 11 bases spanning the gap. The germline V gene encodes CDR1 LGHNA and CDR2 YSLEER. The chain's CDR3 is CASSQDPGGADTQYF. CDR3 bases: TGCGCCAGCAGCCAAGATCCAGGGGGGGCAGATACGCAGTATTTT.

This clonotype was counted many times. The chain combines TRBV29-1 with TRBJ2-1; 7 bases agree with TRBD1. Per germline, CDR1 SQVTM and CDR2 ANQGSEA. Trimming cost V 2 bases and J 4 bases; bases outside gene matches: 20. There are 19 residues in the CDR3. The CDR3: CSVESRLARTGSPYNEQFF. The CDR3 coding sequence is TGCAGCGTTGAATCTAGATTGGCCCGGACAGGTTCCCCTTACAATGAGCAGTTCTTC.

V and J are TRBV12-3 or TRBV12-4 and TRBJ2-7, with D possibly being TRBD1 (6 bases). The CDR3 loop spans 13 amino acids. Trimming pared 8 bases from V and 2 bases from J, leaving 13 bases between. CDR3: CASSTTGTYEQYF. Here the CDR3 DNA reads TGTGCCAGCTCGACGACAGGAACCTACGAGCAGTACTTC.

This clonotype was counted many times. The J gene is TRBJ1-5, the V gene TRBV5-1, with D perhaps matching TRBD1 (5 bases). V lost 5 bases to trimming and J lost 7 bases, with 13 bases between them. Germline-derived CDR1 and CDR2 are SGHRS and YFSETQ. CDR3 length: 13 residues. In nucleotides, the CDR3 is TGCGCCAGCAGTACGGGGGGATCCCAGCCCCAGCATTTT. Its translation is CASSTGGSQPQHF.

The table lists this clonotype with a few counts. V usage is TRBV4-3 and J usage is TRBJ2-7; 8 positions match TRBD2. V dropped 0 bases and J dropped 5; count of bases not matched to a gene: 9. Germline lookup yields CDR1 LGHNA and CDR2 YSLEER. The CDR3 has 16 residues. The CDR3: CASSQDGTGGLNEQYF. CDR3 nucleotide sequence: TGCGCCAGCAGCCAAGATGGTACGGGAGGGCTGAACGAGCAGTACTTC.

Only a few counts were recorded for this clonotype. The rearrangement uses TRBV20-1 and TRBJ2-3, with D tentatively TRBD2 (6 bases). V dropped 6 bases and J dropped 2 bases, with 18 bases sitting between them. The CDR3 runs to 15 residues. Germline values: CDR1 DFQATT, CDR2 SNEGSKA (reference sequence). The CDR3 DNA sequence: TGCAGTGCCCGCGGGACTTCCGTCTACACAGATACGCAGTATTTT. Residues: CSARGTSVYTDTQYF.

J is TRBJ2-7 and V is TRBV27, with D hard to call. This CDR3 is built from 10 residues. V gave up 0 bases and J gave up 6 bases, with 0 bases separating them. Germline V CDR1 and CDR2: MNHEY, SMNVEV (reference sequence). The CDR3 region is CASSLSEQYF. DNA of the CDR3: TGTGCCAGCAGTTTATCCGAGCAGTACTTC.

The chain couples TRBV6-4 to TRBJ2-1; D uncertain. V was pared by 2 bases and J by 4 bases, with 9 bases between. This CDR3 region has 14 residues. CDR1 and CDR2 from the germline V gene are MRHNA and SNTAGT. The CDR3 DNA reads TGTGCCAGCAGTGACCTGGGCGATTACAATGAGCAGTTCTTC. Protein sequence: CASSDLGDYNEQFF.